This TCR beta chain was profiled in a study of T cells in Graves' hyperthyroidism and ophthalmopathy. The CDR3 extends over 12 amino acids. The V gene's germline CDR1 is SGHAT and CDR2 FQNNGV. Amplified TCR beta CDR3 regions came from RNA transcripts. HTBI primers drove first-round RT-PCR of the TCR CDR3. TCRdb re-analysed the multiplex PCR reads in MiXCR, keeping a single row per CDR3 protein. This sample has about 410,000 distinct CDR3 sequences, with roughly 15% found just once. This clonotype was observed at least ten times. The junction does not match germline at one end; this may be a read error.

The chain has TRBV11-2 and TRBJ2-7; 7 bases agree with TRBD1. Material for sequencing was blood. This clonotype was obtained from a man between 18 and 29 years old with Graves' ophthalmopathy. The CDR3: CASSPQGYEQYF. The CDR3, as DNA: TGCGCCAGCAGCCCACAGGGGTACGAGCAGTACTTC.